This is a list of T cell receptor beta chains from one sample in a study of T and B cells in COVID-19 patients. TCRdb called the multiplex PCR reads again in MiXCR, with one record for every CDR3 protein. Among fewer than 6,000 distinct CDR3 sequences listed, roughly a fifth were seen once. The sequencing sample was made of blood. The origin of the receptors is a human donor with active COVID-19. Both conserved end residues are part of each CDR3. Fields, in order: J gene, D gene, clone size, V gene, CDR3 protein, CDR3 DNA. D genes are given only for firm matches. Clone size is not always given. Where it is, it says once, few, many or a class for expanded clones.

TRBJ1-5 | . | medium-sized | TRBV19 | CASSIYREGNQPQHF | TGTGCCAGTAGTATTTACAGGGAGGGCAATCAGCCCCAGCATTTT
TRBJ2-5 | TRBD1 | . | TRBV4-2 | CASSRSEGAPRETQYF | TGTGCCAGCAGCCGCTCAGAGGGGGCCCCGAGAGAGACCCAGTACTTC
TRBJ2-7 | TRBD2 | . | TRBV7-9 | CASSLGIAGGYEQYF | TGTGCCAGCAGCCTTGGGATAGCGGGGGGCTACGAGCAGTACTTC
TRBJ2-7 | . | . | TRBV4-3 | CASSQDRQVYEQYF | TGCGCCAGCAGCCAAGATAGACAGGTCTACGAGCAGTACTTC
TRBJ2-7 | TRBD1 | . | TRBV20-1 | CSAGRQGKEQYF | TGCAGTGCTGGTAGACAGGGAAAGGAGCAGTACTTC
TRBJ2-7 | . | few | TRBV5-1 | CASSLATGSYEQYF | TGCGCCAGCAGCTTGGCCACAGGGAGCTACGAGCAGTACTTC
TRBJ1-6 | . | few | TRBV20-1 | CSASGPSSYNSPLHF | TGCAGTGCTAGTGGACCAAGCTCCTATAATTCACCCCTCCACTTT
TRBJ2-1 | TRBD2 | medium-sized | TRBV12-3/TRBV12-4 | CASKLAGGYNEQFF | TGTGCCAGTAAACTAGCGGGGGGATACAATGAGCAGTTCTTC
TRBJ1-1 | . | . | TRBV18 | CASSGTSGDTEAFF | TGTGCCAGCTCGGGGACTTCCGGGGACACTGAAGCTTTCTTT
TRBJ2-1 | TRBD1 | . | TRBV19 | CASSPGDSPYNEQFF | TGTGCCAGTAGTCCCGGGGACAGTCCCTACAATGAGCAGTTCTTC
TRBJ1-1 | . | . | TRBV7-2 | CASSSKASTQAFF | TGTGCCAGCAGCTCCAAAGCTTCGACCCAAGCTTTCTTT
TRBJ2-7 | . | . | TRBV9 | CASSASFSGSSYEQYF | TGTGCCAGCAGCGCCTCATTTAGCGGAAGCTCCTACGAGCAGTACTTC
TRBJ1-3 | TRBD1 | few | TRBV7-2 | CASSLEGTAGNTIYF | TGTGCCAGCAGCTTGGAAGGGACAGCTGGAAACACCATATATTTT
TRBJ2-7 | . | medium-sized | TRBV6-6 | CASSYLPGSIYEQYF | TGTGCCAGCAGTTACTTGCCGGGGTCCATCTACGAGCAGTACTTC
TRBJ2-2 | . | . | TRBV9 | CASSVDGGGSPGELFF | TGTGCCAGCAGCGTTGACGGCGGTGGATCCCCCGGGGAGCTGTTTTTT
TRBJ2-1 | . | . | TRBV9 | CASSVEGNSYNEQFF | TGTGCCAGCAGCGTGGAAGGAAATTCCTACAATGAGCAGTTCTTC
TRBJ2-7 | . | many | TRBV27 | CASSFRETYEQYF | TGTGCCAGCAGTTTCCGGGAGACCTACGAGCAGTACTTC
TRBJ1-4 | . | few | TRBV7-9 | CASSLFSRNEKLFF | TGTGCCAGCAGCTTATTCTCCCGTAATGAAAAACTGTTTTTT
TRBJ2-5 | . | once | TRBV11-2 | CASSLDGGTQYF | TGTGCCAGCAGCCTAGACGGGGGGACCCAGTACTTC
TRBJ2-7 | TRBD2 | few | TRBV5-1 | CASSPPGSGREQYF | TGCGCCAGCAGCCCTCCCGGTTCCGGGAGGGAGCAGTACTTC
TRBJ2-1 | . | few | TRBV7-2 | CASSPLGGEQFF | TGTGCCAGCAGCCCACTAGGAGGTGAGCAGTTCTTC
TRBJ2-4 | . | medium-sized | TRBV30 | CARTENIQYF | TGTGCCCGGACAGAAAACATTCAGTACTTC
TRBJ1-2 | . | medium-sized | TRBV6-5 | CASSYTNQGNGYTF | TGTGCCAGCAGTTACACTAATCAGGGCAATGGCTACACCTTC
TRBJ2-7 | TRBD1 | large | TRBV29-1 | CSVQQGIYEQYF | TGCAGCGTTCAACAGGGGATCTACGAGCAGTACTTC
TRBJ1-4 | . | . | TRBV4-1 | CASSQVGSTNEKLFF | TGCGCCAGCAGCCAAGTCGGGTCAACTAATGAAAAACTGTTTTTT
TRBJ2-1 | TRBD2 | medium-sized | TRBV7-2 | CASSRRTSGNNEQFF | TGTGCCAGCAGCAGAAGGACTAGCGGAAACAATGAGCAGTTCTTC
TRBJ1-5 | . | . | TRBV4-2 | CASSLDTSNQPQHF | TGTGCCAGCAGCCTGGACACTAGCAATCAGCCCCAGCATTTT
TRBJ2-2 | . | . | TRBV30 | CAWSRQSNTGELFF | TGTGCCTGGAGTAGGCAGTCGAACACCGGGGAGCTGTTTTTT
TRBJ1-2 | . | medium-sized | TRBV5-6 | CASSLGGDVYTF | TGTGCCAGCAGCTTGGGCGGGGATGTATACACCTTC
TRBJ1-4 | . | . | TRBV5-1 | CASRHTGPTNEKLFF | TGCGCCAGCCGACATACGGGCCCAACTAATGAAAAACTGTTTTTT
TRBJ2-7 | . | many | TRBV5-1 | CASSLSPNSYEQYF | TGCGCCAGCAGCTTGTCACCCAACTCCTACGAGCAGTACTTC
TRBJ1-1 | TRBD1 | few | TRBV5-1 | CASSPGTGVMVAEAFF | TGCGCCAGCAGCCCGGGGACAGGGGTTATGGTAGCTGAAGCTTTCTTT
TRBJ2-6 | . | large | TRBV19 | CASSIRGSGANVLTF | TGTGCCAGTAGTATTCGGGGGAGTGGTGCCAACGTCCTGACTTTC
TRBJ1-1 | TRBD1 | many | TRBV5-5 | CASSLGDSTLRNTEAFF | TGTGCCAGCAGCTTGGGGGACAGCACATTGAGGAACACTGAAGCTTTCTTT
TRBJ2-7 | . | medium-sized | TRBV15 | CATSRGPGLAGEQYF | TGTGCCACCAGCAGAGGCCCGGGACTGGCGGGGGAGCAGTACTTC
TRBJ2-1 | . | medium-sized | TRBV12-3/TRBV12-4 | CASTLDRTITNEQFF | TGTGCCAGCACTCTAGATCGGACTATTACAAATGAGCAGTTCTTC
TRBJ1-5 | . | few | TRBV6-5 | CASSPDGNSNQPQHF | TGTGCCAGCAGCCCCGACGGGAATAGCAATCAGCCCCAGCATTTT
TRBJ1-6 | TRBD1 | many | TRBV12-3/TRBV12-4 | CASTVQGAGGSPLHF | TGTGCCAGCACCGTACAGGGGGCCGGGGGATCACCCCTCCACTTT
TRBJ2-7 | TRBD2 | . | TRBV6-5 | CASRGTGTSGLYEQYF | TGTGCCAGTCGAGGGACAGGGACTAGCGGTCTTTACGAGCAGTACTTC
TRBJ1-1 | . | . | TRBV28 | CASSWGNTEAFF | TGTGCCAGCAGTTGGGGGAACACTGAAGCTTTCTTT
TRBJ1-2 | . | medium-sized | TRBV5-6 | CASSLRQNYGYTF | TGTGCCAGCAGCCTGCGACAGAACTATGGCTACACCTTC
TRBJ2-2 | . | few | TRBV4-2 | CASSQRGMAGELFF | TGTGCCAGCAGCCAACGGGGGATGGCCGGGGAGCTGTTTTTT
TRBJ2-7 | TRBD2 | medium-sized | TRBV6-2/TRBV6-3 | CASSSFGLAEQYF | TGTGCCAGCAGCTCCTTCGGACTAGCGGAGCAGTACTTC
TRBJ2-7 | TRBD2 | . | TRBV11-2 | CASSLGVTSGSSYEQYF | TGTGCCAGCAGCTTAGGGGTAACTAGCGGAAGCTCCTACGAGCAGTACTTC
TRBJ1-5 | . | few | TRBV6-2/TRBV6-3 | CASRLGGYSNQPQHF | TGTGCCAGCAGACTCGGGGGATATAGCAATCAGCCCCAGCATTTT
TRBJ2-7 | . | few | TRBV11-2 | CASSTIYEQYF | TGTGCCAGCAGCACGATTTATGAGCAGTACTTC
TRBJ2-7 | . | few | TRBV20-1 | CSARDLFHEQYF | TGCAGTGCTAGAGATCTGTTCCACGAGCAGTACTTC
TRBJ2-5 | TRBD2 | . | TRBV5-1 | CASNKGPGLAGGTETQYF | TGCGCCAGCAACAAAGGACCGGGACTAGCGGGAGGGACAGAGACCCAGTACTTC
TRBJ1-3 | . | many | TRBV30 | CAWETGRRFSGNTIYF | TGTGCCTGGGAAACGGGACGGCGGTTCTCTGGAAACACCATATATTTT
TRBJ2-3 | . | few | TRBV5-6 | CASSPRDRDTDTQYF | TGTGCCAGCAGCCCCAGGGACCGAGACACAGATACGCAGTATTTT
TRBJ2-5 | . | medium-sized | TRBV12-3/TRBV12-4 | CASSLAGMETQYF | TGTGCCAGCAGTTTAGCAGGAATGGAGACCCAGTACTTC